These T cell receptor beta chains were read from a single sample in a study of blood T cell repertoires in COVID-19. The data were produced by immunoSEQ multiplex PCR, yet TCRdb's version contains in-frame clones alone and is incomplete. Seen here are about 250,000 clones, approximately 85% observed once, and the top ten hold 4% to 6%. Sequenced sample: peripheral blood. Every receptor here comes from a man aged 45-65 years with active or convalescent COVID-19. Both conserved end residues are part of each CDR3. Fields, in order: clone size, D gene, J gene, V gene, CDR3 DNA, CDR3 protein. A D gene is named only where the DNA matches it firmly. Only some rows state a clone size, as once, few, many or a class for expanded clones.

>.|TRBD1|TRBJ1-1|TRBV27
TGTGCCAGCAGTCGCCGGACAGGGGTTTTGAACACTGAAGCTTTCTTT
CASSRRTGVLNTEAFF
>.|TRBD1|TRBJ1-5|TRBV7-2
TGTGCCAGCAGCTTGGACAGGGTTGGCAATCAGCCCCAGCATTTT
CASSLDRVGNQPQHF
>.|TRBD2|TRBJ2-1|TRBV7-3
TGTGCCAGCAGCCCGATAGGGGGGACTAGCAGCAGCAATGAGCAGTTCTTC
CASSPIGGTSSSNEQFF
>.|TRBD2|TRBJ2-5|TRBV18
TGTGCCAGCTCACCACGGACTAGCGGGACCCAAGAGACCCAGTACTTC
CASSPRTSGTQETQYF
>.|TRBD2|TRBJ2-2|TRBV19
TGTGCCAGTACCCCCGGGAGTAGCGGGAGCGCCGGGGAGCTGTTTTTT
CASTPGSSGSAGELFF
>many|.|TRBJ1-1|TRBV7-2
TGTGCCAGCAGCGAAGTAGGGGACACTGAAGCTTTCTTT
CASSEVGDTEAFF
>.|TRBD2|TRBJ2-5|TRBV28
TGTGCCAGCAGTTTCGGTAGAGCGGGAGGAGAGACCCAGTACTTC
CASSFGRAGGETQYF
>.|TRBD1|TRBJ2-1|TRBV15
TGTGCCACCAGCAGGGGACAGGGCGGCCACAATGAGCAGTTCTTC
CATSRGQGGHNEQFF
>.|TRBD1|TRBJ2-4|TRBV27
TGTGCCAGCAGTCAACGTCAAACCGGGACAGGGTTGTACTTC
CASSQRQTGTGLYF
>.|TRBD2|TRBJ2-5|TRBV7-9
TGTGCCAGCAGCCCTCCCGGCGGGAGCCAAGAGACCCAGTACTTC
CASSPPGGSQETQYF
>.|TRBD1|TRBJ2-3|TRBV4-2
TGTGCCAGCAGCCAAGATTGGGACAGGGAAGATACGCAGTATTTT
CASSQDWDREDTQYF
>.|TRBD2|TRBJ2-1|TRBV7-2
TGTGCCAGCAGCCATCTAGCGGGAGGTAGCAATGAGCAGTTCTTC
CASSHLAGGSNEQFF
>.|TRBD2|TRBJ2-1|TRBV6-5
TGTGCCAGCAGTCGCAGCGGGAACGGGTACAATGAGCAGTTCTTC
CASSRSGNGYNEQFF
>.|.|TRBJ2-7|TRBV9
TGTGCCAGCAGCGTCCGGGACAACGCCTACGAGCAGTACTTC
CASSVRDNAYEQYF
>.|.|TRBJ2-1|TRBV19
TGTGCCAGTAGTATTTTCTCTCCGGGGAATGAGCAGTTCTTC
CASSIFSPGNEQFF
>.|TRBD1|TRBJ2-1|TRBV27
TGTGCCAGCAGGACCACCCTAATGGACAGGGGCTACAATGAGCAGTTCTTC
CASRTTLMDRGYNEQFF
>once|.|TRBJ2-7|TRBV7-6
TGTGCCAGCAGCTTGGGGCGGGGAAGCTCCTACGAGCAGTACTTC
CASSLGRGSSYEQYF
>.|TRBD2|TRBJ2-7|TRBV5-4
TGTGCCAGCAGCACCGGGACTAGCGGCTACGAGCAGTACTTC
CASSTGTSGYEQYF
>.|TRBD1|TRBJ1-4|TRBV29-1
TGCAGCGTCAACAGGGGTCCTAATGAAAAACTGTTTTTT
CSVNRGPNEKLFF
>.|.|TRBJ1-2|TRBV28
TGTGCCAGCCTCCAGGACCTTACAGGGTATGGCTACACCTTC
CASLQDLTGYGYTF
>.|.|TRBJ2-7|TRBV7-8
TGTGCCAGCAGCTCAGGCCCCGACAGTCCGTACTTC
CASSSGPDSPYF
>.|.|TRBJ1-1|TRBV5-1
TGCGCCAGCAGCCCCCAGGGCAAAATGAACACTGAAGCTTTCTTT
CASSPQGKMNTEAFF
>.|.|TRBJ1-2|TRBV7-2
TGTGCCAGCAGCTTAGTGGGGGCAGGTGGCTACACCTTC
CASSLVGAGGYTF
>.|TRBD1|TRBJ1-4|TRBV7-9
TGTGCCAGCTCAGACAGGGCTTTTGAAAAACTGTTTTTT
CASSDRAFEKLFF
>.|TRBD1|TRBJ2-7|TRBV18
TGTGCCAGCTCGCCCGGGACAGGGGTAGGGGAGCAGTACTTC
CASSPGTGVGEQYF
>.|TRBD1|TRBJ1-2|TRBV2
TGTGCCAGCAGTGGTCAGGGGGCCAACGGCTACACCTTC
CASSGQGANGYTF
>.|TRBD1|TRBJ2-7|TRBV5-1
TGCGCCAGCAGAGCGACCGGGACAGTCTCCTACGAGCAGTACTTC
CASRATGTVSYEQYF
>.|.|TRBJ1-5|TRBV28
TGTGCCGGGGGGTGGGGCAATCAGCCCCAGCATTTT
CAGGWGNQPQHF
>.|.|TRBJ2-1|TRBV12-3/TRBV12-4
TGTGCCAGCAGCCCGGACTATCAGGAGCAGTTCTTC
CASSPDYQEQFF
>.|TRBD1|TRBJ1-1|TRBV30
TGTGCCTGGACTGGGACAGGTTGGAACACTGAAGCTTTCTTT
CAWTGTGWNTEAFF
>.|.|TRBJ2-5|TRBV28
TGTGCCAGCAGTTTTGGGACTTCGTACCCAGGGGAGACCCAGTACTTC
CASSFGTSYPGETQYF
>.|TRBD2|TRBJ2-7|TRBV6-2/TRBV6-3
TGTGCCAGCAGTCCGACTAGCGGGACCTACGAGCAGTACTTC
CASSPTSGTYEQYF
>.|.|TRBJ1-1|TRBV3-1/TRBV3-2
TGTGCCAGCAGCCAAGGACAGCCCGGAAACACTGAAGCTTTCTTT
CASSQGQPGNTEAFF
>.|TRBD1|TRBJ2-3|TRBV5-1
TGCGCCAGCAGCTTGGGAACGACAGGGACCGCAGATACGCAGTATTTT
CASSLGTTGTADTQYF
>.|.|TRBJ2-3|TRBV21-1
TGTGCCAGCCCCCTCGGAGGGCTAGCGGGAGCCGAAGCAGATACGCAGTATTTT
CASPLGGLAGAEADTQYF
>.|TRBD1|TRBJ1-1|TRBV5-1
TGCGCCAGCAGGTTCGGGACAGCTATAATGAACACTGAAGCTTTCTTT
CASRFGTAIMNTEAFF
>.|TRBD1|TRBJ1-1|TRBV4-2
TGTGCCAGCAGCCAAGAAACAGGGGGCTCCTCTGAAGCTTTCTTT
CASSQETGGSSEAFF
>.|TRBD1|TRBJ1-2|TRBV18
TGTGCCAGCTCACCCGGGACAGGGGGTGGCTATGGCTACACCTTC
CASSPGTGGGYGYTF
>few|TRBD2|TRBJ2-3|TRBV9
TGTGCCAGCAGCCCCCTAGCGGGAGGGGGGGATACGCAGTATTTT
CASSPLAGGGDTQYF